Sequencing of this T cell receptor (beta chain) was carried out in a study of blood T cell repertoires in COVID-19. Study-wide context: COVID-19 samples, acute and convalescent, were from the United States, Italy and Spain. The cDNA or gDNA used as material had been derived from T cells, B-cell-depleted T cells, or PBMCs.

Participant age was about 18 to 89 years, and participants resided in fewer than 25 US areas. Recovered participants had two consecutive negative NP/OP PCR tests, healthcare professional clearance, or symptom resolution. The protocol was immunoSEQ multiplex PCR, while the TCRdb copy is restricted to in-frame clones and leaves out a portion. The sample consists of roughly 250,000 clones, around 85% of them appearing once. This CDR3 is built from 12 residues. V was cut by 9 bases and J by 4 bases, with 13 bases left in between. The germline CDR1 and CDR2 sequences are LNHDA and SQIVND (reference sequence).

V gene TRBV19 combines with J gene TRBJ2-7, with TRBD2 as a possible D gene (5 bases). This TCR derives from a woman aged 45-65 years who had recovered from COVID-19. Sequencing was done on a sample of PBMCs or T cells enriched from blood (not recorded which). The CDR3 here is CASGRGVYEQYF. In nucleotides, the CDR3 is TGTGCCAGCGGACGGGGAGTTTACGAGCAGTACTTC.